Below, one TCR beta chain is given with its context. The data were taken from a study of beta chain features in type 1 diabetes. The V and J ends lost 1 base and 5 bases respectively, with 17 bases between them. The germline V gene encodes CDR1 MGHRA and CDR2 YSYEKL. This CDR3 contains 16 residues. Reverse transcribing all isolated RNA meant expressed TCRB transcripts were sequenced. Assay used: immunoSEQ multiplex PCR; TCRdb lists only in-frame clones, some missing. The repertoire holds under 300,000 clones, 27% seen once, with roughly 4% in the top ten. Input material: central memory CD4+ T cells from blood. This chain connects TRBV4-1 to TRBJ1-2, with D possibly being TRBD1 (6 bases). The source is a man aged 30 to 39 in good health. In nucleotides, the CDR3 is TGCGCCAGCAGCCAAGTTCCAGAGCAGGGGCTTTATGGCTACACCTTC. It is translated as CASSQVPEQGLYGYTF.